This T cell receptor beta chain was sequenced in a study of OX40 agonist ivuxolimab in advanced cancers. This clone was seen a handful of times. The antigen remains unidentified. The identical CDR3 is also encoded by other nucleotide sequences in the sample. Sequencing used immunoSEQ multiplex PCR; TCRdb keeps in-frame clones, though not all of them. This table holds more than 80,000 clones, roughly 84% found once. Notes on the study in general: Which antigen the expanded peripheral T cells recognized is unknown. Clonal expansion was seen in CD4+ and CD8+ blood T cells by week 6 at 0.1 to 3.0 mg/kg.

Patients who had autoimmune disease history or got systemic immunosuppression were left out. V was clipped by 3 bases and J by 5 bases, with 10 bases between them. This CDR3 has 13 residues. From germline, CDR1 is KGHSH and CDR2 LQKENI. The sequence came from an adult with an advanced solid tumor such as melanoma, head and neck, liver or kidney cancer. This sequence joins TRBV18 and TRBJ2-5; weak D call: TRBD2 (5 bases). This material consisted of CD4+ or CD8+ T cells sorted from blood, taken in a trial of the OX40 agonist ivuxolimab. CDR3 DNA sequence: TGTGCCAGCTCACCCGGGGTCAAGGAGACCCAGTACTTC. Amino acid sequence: CASSPGVKETQYF.